The 27 T cell receptor beta chains below come from one sample, sequenced in a study of CD8 T cells in ankylosing spondylitis. Antigen specificity for these receptors is unknown. A single record per CDR3 protein comes from TCRdb applying MiXCR to the 5' RACE reads. The sample carries roughly 490,000 distinct CDR3 sequences, under 5.5% recorded once. Regarding the study as a whole: Seemingly characteristic of ankylosing spondylitis blood was a TCR beta motif consisting of fewer than 10 highly homologous variants.

Sequencing used blood, either unsorted or a sorted T cell fraction (not recorded which). The receptors were sampled from a male donor with ankylosing spondylitis.

This clonotype has just a few counts. This chain connects TRBV5-1 to TRBJ2-7; TRBD1 agrees at 8 bases. The trim removed 4 bases at V and 3 bases at J, leaving 6 bases unmatched. Germline CDR1 SGHRS, CDR2 YFSETQ. The CDR3 covers 14 residues. CDR3 coding DNA: TGCGCCAGCAGCGAACTGGGGACAGGCTACGAGCAGTACTTC. The encoded protein is CASSELGTGYEQYF.

This clonotype came up many times. This chain's CDR3 is CASSYQGVASYGYTF. The CDR3 DNA reads TGCGCCAGCAGCTACCAGGGAGTCGCGAGCTATGGCTACACCTTC. The chain uses TRBV5-1 and TRBJ1-2, with TRBD1 as a possible D gene (5 bases). Germline V gene data show CDR1 as SGHRS and CDR2 as YFSETQ. Trimming removed 3 bases at V and 4 bases at J, with 16 bases between. The CDR3 runs to 15 residues.

This clonotype has ten or more counts. This sequence joins TRBV20-1 and TRBJ2-7; no clear D. Germline-derived CDR1 and CDR2 are DFQATT and SNEGSKA (reference sequence). V gave up 4 bases and J gave up 2 bases, with 12 bases separating them. The CDR3 contains 13 residues. CDR3 loop: CSAISLGTYEQYF. Written as DNA, the CDR3 is TGCAGTGCTATATCGCTGGGGACCTACGAGCAGTACTTC.

This clonotype was observed a few times. The chain links TRBV18 to TRBJ2-7; 7 bases line up with TRBD2. The CDR3 has 16 residues. The germline V gene encodes CDR1 KGHSH and CDR2 LQKENI. The ends lost 1 base at V and 0 bases at J; junction bases unmatched: 6. Here the CDR3 reads CASSPRLAESSYEQYF. CDR3 nucleotide sequence: TGTGCCAGCTCACCACGACTAGCCGAGAGCTCCTACGAGCAGTACTTC.

In its sample, this clonotype was seen many times. The genes are TRBV7-9 and TRBJ2-7, with TRBD1 matching over 8 bases. Germline trimming cut 1 base from V and 3 bases from J; bases unmatched to any gene: 8. This CDR3 contains 16 residues. CDR1 is SEHNR, CDR2 FQNEAQ, per germline (reference sequence). The DNA of the CDR3 is TGTGCCAGCAGCTTAGACTCTGGGACAGGATACTACGAGCAGTACTTC. Translated, it gives CASSLDSGTGYYEQYF.

The chain recombines TRBV7-9 with TRBJ2-3, with a possible D match to TRBD2 (5 bases). The CDR3 runs to 14 residues. Germline V gene lookup returns CDR1 SEHNR and CDR2 FQNEAQ (reference sequence). Trimming removed 7 bases at V and 5 bases at J, with 16 bases between. The CDR3 loop reads CASIVYTRGDTQYF. For the CDR3, the DNA is TGTGCCAGCATCGTCTATACACGGGGAGATACGCAGTATTTT. Complete variable domain (other parts from reference TRBV7-9 and TRBJ2-3): DTGVSQNPRHKITKRGQNVTFRCDPISEHNRLYWYRQTLGQGPEFLTYFQNEAQLEKSRLLSDRFSAERPKGSFSTLEIQRTEQGDSAMYLCASIVYTRGDTQYFGPGTRLTVL.

This clonotype was seen at least ten times. The chain joins TRBV7-2 to TRBJ1-1; 11 nucleotides line up with TRBD1. Germline values: CDR1 SGHTA, CDR2 FQGNSA. This CDR3 has 15 residues. V was pared by 4 bases and J by 7 bases, with 8 bases of the junction left unmatched. DNA for the CDR3: TGTGCCAGCAGCTCGGACAGGGGGCGCGAGAATGAAGCTTTCTTT. Encoded protein: CASSSDRGRENEAFF.

This clonotype has a count of ten or more. The rearrangement uses TRBV12-3 or TRBV12-4 and TRBJ1-2; D may be TRBD1 (5 bases). V was clipped by 8 bases and J by 3 bases, with 16 bases between them. The CDR3 has 14 amino acids. CDR3 amino acids: CASRGLARHYGYTF. The DNA of the CDR3 is TGTGCCAGCCGGGGCCTTGCGCGTCACTATGGCTACACCTTC.

This clonotype has ten or more counts. This rearrangement joins TRBV12-3 or TRBV12-4 to TRBJ1-2; D is perhaps TRBD1 (5 bases). The CDR3 runs to 13 residues. Trimming took off 2 bases at V and 8 bases at J, with 12 bases between the two ends. The CDR3 region has the DNA TGTGCCAGCAGTTTAAGGCAGGGAAGCGGCTACACCTTC. Residues: CASSLRQGSGYTF.

This clonotype was seen many times. The chain joins TRBV18 to TRBJ2-2, with D maybe TRBD2 (6 bases). Trimming took 7 bases from V and 3 from J, leaving 12 bases between them. CDR1 KGHSH and CDR2 LQKENI come from the germline V gene. CDR3 length equals 14 residues. CDR3 in DNA: TGTGCCAGCTTGACTAGGGCGGACACCGGGGAGCTGTTTTTT. It codes for CASLTRADTGELFF. The entire variable domain, with the rest obtained from reference TRBV18 and TRBJ2-2, is as follows: NAGVMQNPRHLVRRRGQEARLRCSPMKGHSHVYWYRQLPEEGLKFMVYLQKENIIDESGMPKERFSAEFPKEGPSILRIQQVVRGDSAAYFCASLTRADTGELFFGEGSRLTVL.

Only a few counts were recorded for this clonotype. The CDR3 DNA reads TGTGCCAGCAGTTACCCCCAGACAGGGGCCTACGAGCAGTACTTC. Translating gives CASSYPQTGAYEQYF. This chain uses TRBV7-9 with TRBJ2-7; 8 bases line up with TRBD1. Germline lookup yields CDR1 SEHNR and CDR2 FQNEAQ (reference sequence). Trimming cost V 6 bases and J 2 bases; bases outside gene matches: 9. The CDR3 has 15 residues. The whole variable domain, remainder taken from reference TRBV7-9 and TRBJ2-7, is DTGVSQNPRHKITKRGQNVTFRCDPISEHNRLYWYRQTLGQGPEFLTYFQNEAQLEKSRLLSDRFSAERPKGSFSTLEIQRTEQGDSAMYLCASSYPQTGAYEQYFGPGTRLTVT.

This clonotype was detected many times. The rearrangement joins TRBV10-3 to TRBJ2-3, with 7 bases aligning to TRBD2. With V trimmed by 9 bases and J by 1 base, 4 bases remained unmatched. The CDR3 covers 13 residues. Germline values: CDR1 ENHRY, CDR2 SYGVKD. CDR3 sequence reads: CAMRESGTDTQYF. The CDR3 bases are TGTGCCATGCGGGAGTCTGGCACAGATACGCAGTATTTT.

This clonotype was seen ten or more times. The rearrangement joins TRBV20-1 to TRBJ2-2; no reliable D call. Germline lookup yields CDR1 DFQATT and CDR2 SNEGSKA (reference sequence). Trimming left V 1 base short and J 0 bases short, with 9 bases between. The CDR3 sequence is 15 residues long. CDR3 nucleotide sequence: TGCAGTGCTAGAGCCCTGCAGGCGAACACCGGGGAGCTGTTTTTT. Translation: CSARALQANTGELFF.

This clonotype was detected ten times or more. This chain uses TRBV29-1 with TRBJ2-7, with 10 nucleotides matching TRBD1. J gave up 2 bases and V 4 bases, and 5 bases lay outside the gene matches. This CDR3 has 14 residues. Germline V CDR1 and CDR2: SQVTM, ANQGSEA. This CDR3 reads CSVVRDRGAYEQYF. CDR3 nucleotides: TGCAGCGTTGTCCGGGACAGGGGTGCCTACGAGCAGTACTTC.

Ten or more counts support this clonotype. This chain connects TRBV20-1 to TRBJ2-5; D is unresolved. Germline CDR1 and CDR2: DFQATT and SNEGSKA (reference sequence). The CDR3 is 14 residues long. With 0 bases removed from V and 5 bases from J, the gap between germline ends came to 13 bases. The CDR3 region is CSARDPVIGETQYF. In DNA, the CDR3 is TGCAGTGCTAGAGATCCCGTTATCGGGGAGACCCAGTACTTC.

This clonotype was seen many times. Here the CDR3 reads CASSFRNTQYF. The CDR3, as DNA: TGTGCCAGCAGTTTTAGGAATACGCAGTATTTT. This sequence joins TRBV12-3 or TRBV12-4 and TRBJ2-3; D unclear. The germline V and J ends were trimmed by 3 bases and 7 bases, with 5 bases remaining between them. The CDR3 covers 11 residues.

This clonotype was observed at least ten times. The chain employs TRBV12-3 or TRBV12-4 and TRBJ2-1; D could derive from TRBD1 or TRBD2 (5 bases each). V was clipped by 5 bases and J by 13 bases, with 18 bases between them. This CDR3 is built from 13 residues. CDR3 in DNA: TGTGCCAGCAGTGTGGCACTTGGGACGGAACAGTTCTTC. As protein: CASSVALGTEQFF.

Comments on this clonotype: This clone may be a read error of a much larger clone one base away. The rearrangement links TRBV5-1 to TRBJ2-5, with D possibly matching TRBD1 (6 bases). This CDR3 comprises 14 residues. Germline values: CDR1 SGHRS, CDR2 YFSETQ. The CDR3 region is CDSSPGQLGETQYF. CDR3 DNA sequence: TGCGACAGCAGCCCCGGACAGCTAGGAGAGACCCAGTACTTC.

Comments on this clonotype: A junction boundary mismatches the germline segment, possibly from a read error. The rearrangement links TRBV3-1 to TRBJ1-2, with D possibly TRBD1 on 5 matching bases. The V gene's germline CDR1 is LGHDT and CDR2 YNNKEL (reference sequence). This CDR3 has 14 residues. The CDR3 DNA reads TGTGCCAGCAGCCACAGGCCGACAGTACAAGGGCACTACTTC. It yields the protein CASSHRPTVQGHYF.

The sample holds a few counts of this clonotype. This rearrangement joins TRBV11-2 to TRBJ1-5; 8 bases are a match to TRBD1. The junction had 18 bases not matched to a gene; V was cut back by 5 bases and J by 6 bases. Germline assignment: CDR1 SGHAT and CDR2 FQNNGV. This CDR3 region has 18 residues. This CDR3 reads CASSPYFSLDRDAQPQHF. CDR3 bases: TGTGCCAGCAGCCCCTATTTTAGCCTGGACAGGGATGCTCAGCCCCAGCATTTT.

This clonotype was counted at least ten times. The chain carries TRBV9 and TRBJ2-5, with D tentatively TRBD2 (5 bases). Trimming left V 6 bases short and J 5 bases short, with 17 bases between. Germline V gives CDR1 SGDLS, CDR2 YYNGEE. The CDR3 contains 14 residues. This CDR3 is CASKRGPEVETQYF. The CDR3 region has the DNA TGTGCCAGCAAGAGAGGGCCCGAGGTGGAGACCCAGTACTTC.

The chain couples TRBV4-3 to TRBJ2-7; 11 bases are a match to TRBD2. CDR1 is LGHNA and CDR2 is YSLEER in the germline V gene. The CDR3 spans 18 residues. The J segment lost 7 bases and the V segment lost 4 bases, leaving 18 bases of the junction unmatched. Here the CDR3 reads CASSRDPPPTSGDGEQYF. The CDR3 DNA follows: TGCGCCAGCAGCCGAGACCCCCCCCCGACTAGCGGGGACGGGGAGCAGTACTTC.

This clonotype was seen at least ten times. The chain links TRBV4-2 to TRBJ1-1; a weak D match, TRBD1 (5 bases). With 4 bases removed from V and 5 bases from J, the gap between germline ends came to 17 bases. Per the germline V gene, CDR1 is LGHNA and CDR2 is YNFKEQ. The CDR3 spans 15 residues. The CDR3 bases are TGTGCCAGCAGCCCAGGTGGGGCCCTGGGGACTGAAGCTTTCTTT. This translates into CASSPGGALGTEAFF.

This clonotype showed up many times. The genes are TRBV18 and TRBJ1-5, with D possibly TRBD1 on 5 matching bases. CDR3 length: 15 residues. V was clipped by 3 bases and J by 4 bases, with 13 bases between them. Germline CDR1 reads KGHSH; CDR2 reads LQKENI. CDR3 sequence: CASSPSGQANQPQHF. The CDR3 region has the DNA TGTGCCAGCTCACCCTCGGGGCAGGCTAATCAGCCCCAGCATTTT.

The chain couples TRBV2 to TRBJ2-7, with 7 bases lining up with TRBD1. This CDR3 has 12 residues. V was clipped by 8 bases and J by 2 bases; unmatched bases: 3. Germline CDR1 is SNHLY and CDR2 is FYNNEI. CDR3 residues: CASGQVTYEQYF. DNA of the CDR3: TGTGCCAGCGGACAGGTTACCTACGAGCAGTACTTC. The entire variable domain, with the rest obtained from reference TRBV2 and TRBJ2-7, is as follows: EPEVTQTPSHQVTQMGQEVILRCVPISNHLYFYWYRQILGQKVEFLVSFYNNEISEKSEIFDDQFSVERPDGSNFTLKIRSTKLEDSAMYFCASGQVTYEQYFGPGTRLTVT.

This clonotype has at least ten counts. CDR3 protein: CASSPMRFSTDTQYF. CDR3 coding DNA: TGTGCCAGCAGCCCCATGAGGTTTAGCACAGATACGCAGTATTTT. This chain joins TRBV7-2 and TRBJ2-3; D is uncertain. V was clipped by 5 bases and J by 0 bases, with 12 bases between them. This CDR3 has 15 amino acids. The germline V gene encodes CDR1 SGHTA and CDR2 FQGNSA.

At least ten counts were recorded for this clonotype. The chain joins TRBV28 to TRBJ1-6, with D tentatively TRBD1 (6 bases). Germline V lookup: CDR1 MDHEN, CDR2 SYDVKM. Between the trimmed V and J ends, which lost 7 bases and 10 bases, there was a span of 23 bases. This CDR3 comprises 16 residues. In DNA, the CDR3 is TGTGCCAGCACTCTTCTCCGGGACATATGGAGATCACCCCTCCACTTT. Translating it yields CASTLLRDIWRSPLHF. Using reference TRBV28 and TRBJ1-6 for the parts outside the CDR3, the full variable domain is DVKVTQSSRYLVKRTGEKVFLECVQDMDHENMFWYRQDPGLGLRLIYFSYDVKMKEKGDIPEGYSVSREKKERFSLILESASTNQTSMYLCASTLLRDIWRSPLHFGNGTRLTVT.